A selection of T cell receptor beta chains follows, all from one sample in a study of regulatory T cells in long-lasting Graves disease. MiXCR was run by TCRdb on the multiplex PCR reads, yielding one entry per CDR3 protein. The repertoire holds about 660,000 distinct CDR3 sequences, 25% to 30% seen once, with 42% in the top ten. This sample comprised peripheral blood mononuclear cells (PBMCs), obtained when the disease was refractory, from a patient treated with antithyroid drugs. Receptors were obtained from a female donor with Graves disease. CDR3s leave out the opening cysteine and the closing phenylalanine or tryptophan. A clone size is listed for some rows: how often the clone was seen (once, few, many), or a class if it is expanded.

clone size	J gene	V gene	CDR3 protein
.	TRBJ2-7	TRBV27	ASSLLAGVAEQY
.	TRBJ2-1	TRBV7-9	ASSIPGLAGNEQF
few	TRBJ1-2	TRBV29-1	SVDRREQGGYGYT
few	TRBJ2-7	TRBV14	ASSQFFGDQTYEQY
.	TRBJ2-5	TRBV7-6	ASSLSAGGVGETQY
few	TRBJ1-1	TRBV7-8	ASSLASLYTEAF
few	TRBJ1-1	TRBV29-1	SVDPGTLNTEAF
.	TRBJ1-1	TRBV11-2	ASSLETGYTEAF
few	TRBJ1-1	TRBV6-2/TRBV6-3	ASSWPPRVEDTEAF
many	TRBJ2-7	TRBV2	ASSDPGTYEQY
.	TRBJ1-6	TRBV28	ASSLGVGTGGPPLH
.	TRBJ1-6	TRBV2	ASSETGSHSPLH
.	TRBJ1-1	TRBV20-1	SARGPLGDTEAF
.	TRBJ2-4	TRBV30	AWSAHPTSPDVAKNIQY
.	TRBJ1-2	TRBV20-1	SVWDRADLYGYT
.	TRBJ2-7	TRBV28	ASSSLTGSRYEQY
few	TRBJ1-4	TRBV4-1	ASSQDQEEKLF
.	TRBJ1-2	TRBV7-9	ASSSNGQIYGYT
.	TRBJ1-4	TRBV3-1	ASSQNSGFNEKLL
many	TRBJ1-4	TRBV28	ASSLSSGQGHEKLF
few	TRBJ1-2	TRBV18	ASSPPSSGQGYGYT
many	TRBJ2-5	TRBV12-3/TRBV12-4	ASSSRPDRGLGTQY
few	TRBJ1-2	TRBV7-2	AETRGKADPYT
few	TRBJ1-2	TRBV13	ASSPRGRVNYGYT
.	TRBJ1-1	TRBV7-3	ASSLGQNGAEAF
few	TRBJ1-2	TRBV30	AWSEWARGQGYT
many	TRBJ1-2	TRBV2	ASSDSWGNYGYT
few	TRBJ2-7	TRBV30	AWSGAKGKNEQY
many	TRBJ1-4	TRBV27	ASSSLPGTGAKLF
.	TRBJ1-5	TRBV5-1	ASSYSGQHNQPQH
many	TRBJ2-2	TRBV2	ASRPGSTGELF
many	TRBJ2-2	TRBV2	ASSEVTRTGELF
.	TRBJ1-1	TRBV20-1	SARRSGARLVNTEAF
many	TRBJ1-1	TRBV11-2	ASRSGQETEAF
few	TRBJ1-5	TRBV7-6	ASSPNPTGGPNQPQH
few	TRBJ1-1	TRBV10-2	ASSDHRGEAF
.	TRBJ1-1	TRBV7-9	ASSLGQGRRTEAF
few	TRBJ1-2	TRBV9	ASSPRTEDYGYT
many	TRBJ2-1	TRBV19	ASSSSGRAYNEQF
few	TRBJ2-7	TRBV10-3	AISVGEGSPYEQY
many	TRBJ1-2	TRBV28	ASRWGRANYGYT
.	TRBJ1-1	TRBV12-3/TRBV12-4	ASSQGHRGTEAF
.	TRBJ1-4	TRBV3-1	ASSQRGKTNEKLF